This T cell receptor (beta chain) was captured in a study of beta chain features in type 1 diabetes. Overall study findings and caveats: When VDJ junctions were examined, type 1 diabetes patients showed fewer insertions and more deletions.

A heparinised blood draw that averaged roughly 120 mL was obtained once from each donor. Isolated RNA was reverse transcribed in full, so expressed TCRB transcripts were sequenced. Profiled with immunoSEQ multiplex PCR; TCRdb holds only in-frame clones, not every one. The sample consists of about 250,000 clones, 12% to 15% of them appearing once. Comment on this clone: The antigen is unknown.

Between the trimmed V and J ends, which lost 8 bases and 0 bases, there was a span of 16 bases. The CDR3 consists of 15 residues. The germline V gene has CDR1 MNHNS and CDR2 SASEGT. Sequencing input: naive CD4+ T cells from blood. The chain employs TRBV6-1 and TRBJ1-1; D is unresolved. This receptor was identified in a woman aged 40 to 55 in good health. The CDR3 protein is CASPMPLGVNTEAFF. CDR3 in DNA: TGTGCCAGCCCGATGCCCCTCGGGGTGAACACTGAAGCTTTCTTT.